One sample yielded the 10 T cell receptor beta chains listed below, sequenced in a study of CXCR3-negative and CXCR3-positive naive CD8 T cells. Study outcomes and limitations: Naive cells that were CXCR3-positive had more hydrophobic TRB CDR3s (compared with CXCR3-negative naive cells).

UMI-tagged TRB cDNA libraries were built via 5' RACE. TCRdb reprocessed the 5' RACE reads and stores each CDR3 protein as one record, lacking DNA. The repertoire table contains some 130,000 distinct CDR3 sequences. For these receptors, no antigen is known. Sequenced input: naive CXCR3+ CD8+ T cells from blood. Subset given: CD45RO-CCR7+CD27+CD95- naive CD8+ T cells expressing CXCR3 (TNR3+). These receptors originate from a human donor in good health. Some clones in this sample may be carry-over from other donors' samples.

This chain's CDR3 is CATGTSGAYNEQFF. The chain uses TRBV24-1 and TRBJ2-1; TCRdb lists TRBD2, though no DNA is available to test this call. The germline gives CDR1 KGHDR, CDR2 SFDVKD. The CDR3 loop spans 14 amino acids.

The chain is built from TRBV3-1 and TRBJ2-7; TCRdb proposes TRBD1, but this gene call is untestable without DNA. The CDR3 covers 15 residues. Germline loops: CDR1 LGHDT, CDR2 YNNKEL (reference sequence). The CDR3 spells CASSQDRTEGDEQYF.

The chain links TRBV20-1 to TRBJ2-1. CDR1 is DFQATT, CDR2 SNEGSKA, per germline (reference sequence). The CDR3 is 14 residues long. The CDR3 region is CSARDRQKYNEQLF.

The chain couples TRBV4-1 to TRBJ2-1. Germline values: CDR1 MGHRA, CDR2 YSYEKL. CDR3 length: 12 amino acids. CDR3 sequence: CASSQGNNEQFF.

V and J are TRBV20-1 and TRBJ2-7. Germline CDR1 is DFQATT and CDR2 is SNEGSKA (reference sequence). The CDR3 sequence is 11 residues long. CDR3 in amino acids: CSARTSYEQYF.

The chain recombines TRBV23-1 with TRBJ1-1; TCRdb's assignment of TRBD1 cannot be checked, as there is no DNA. TRBV23-1 is an open reading frame, and its role is uncertain. CDR3 length: 18 residues. The CDR3 here is CASRKDRPHLPMNTEAFF.

The V and J genes are TRBV10-1 and TRBJ2-3. The CDR3 runs to 14 residues. The germline gives CDR1 WNHNN, CDR2 SYGVQD (reference sequence). The CDR3 loop is CASSEATTADTQYF.

V and J are TRBV4-1 and TRBJ2-5; checking the TCRdb D call of TRBD1 is not possible without DNA. The germline gives CDR1 MGHRA, CDR2 YSYEKL. The CDR3 spans 20 residues. CDR3 region: CASSQAGTGGLAGPEETQYF.

The chain links TRBV12-3 or TRBV12-4 to TRBJ2-1; TCRdb returns TRBD2, unconfirmable since there is no DNA. The CDR3 spans 13 residues. The CDR3 sequence is CASSLVEVAEQFF.

CDR3 residues: CASSVRGLGNYGYTF. V usage is TRBV13 and J usage is TRBJ1-2; TCRdb proposes TRBD1, but this gene call is untestable without DNA. CDR3 length equals 15 residues. Germline loops: CDR1 PRHDT, CDR2 FYEKMQ (reference sequence).